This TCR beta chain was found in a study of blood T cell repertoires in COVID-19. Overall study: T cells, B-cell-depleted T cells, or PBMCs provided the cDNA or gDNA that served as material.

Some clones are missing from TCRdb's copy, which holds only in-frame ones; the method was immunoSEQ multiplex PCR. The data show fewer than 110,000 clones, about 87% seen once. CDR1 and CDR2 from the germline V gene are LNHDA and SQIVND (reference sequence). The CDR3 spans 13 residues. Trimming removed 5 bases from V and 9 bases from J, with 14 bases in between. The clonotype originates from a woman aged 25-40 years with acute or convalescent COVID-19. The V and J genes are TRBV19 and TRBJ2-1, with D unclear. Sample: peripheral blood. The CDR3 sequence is CASSVYIEAEQFF. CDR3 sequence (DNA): TGTGCCAGTAGTGTTTACATCGAGGCTGAGCAGTTCTTC.